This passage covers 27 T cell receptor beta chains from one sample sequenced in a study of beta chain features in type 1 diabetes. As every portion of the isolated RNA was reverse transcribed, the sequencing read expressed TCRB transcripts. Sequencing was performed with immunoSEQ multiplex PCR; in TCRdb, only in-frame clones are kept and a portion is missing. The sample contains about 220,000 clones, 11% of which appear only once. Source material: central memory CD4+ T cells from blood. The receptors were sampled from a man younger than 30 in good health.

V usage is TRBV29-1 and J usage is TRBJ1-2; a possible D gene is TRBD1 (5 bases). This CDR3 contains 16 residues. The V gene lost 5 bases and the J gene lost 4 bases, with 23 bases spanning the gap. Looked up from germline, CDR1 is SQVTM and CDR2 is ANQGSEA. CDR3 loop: CSVPGTSSNPLYGYTF. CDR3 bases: TGCAGCGTTCCCGGGACTTCCTCAAACCCCCTCTATGGCTACACCTTC.

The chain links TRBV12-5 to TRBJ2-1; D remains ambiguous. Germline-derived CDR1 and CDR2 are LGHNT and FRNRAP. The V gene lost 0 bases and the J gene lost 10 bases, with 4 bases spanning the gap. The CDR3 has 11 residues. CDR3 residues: CASGLVAEQFF. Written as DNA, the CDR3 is TGTGCTAGTGGTTTGGTAGCGGAGCAGTTCTTC.

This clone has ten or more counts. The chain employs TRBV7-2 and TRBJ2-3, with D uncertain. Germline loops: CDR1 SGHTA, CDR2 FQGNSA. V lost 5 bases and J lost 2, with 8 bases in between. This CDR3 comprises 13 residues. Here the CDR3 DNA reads TGTGCCAGCAGCCGGCGGTACACAGATACGCAGTATTTT. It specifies CASSRRYTDTQYF.

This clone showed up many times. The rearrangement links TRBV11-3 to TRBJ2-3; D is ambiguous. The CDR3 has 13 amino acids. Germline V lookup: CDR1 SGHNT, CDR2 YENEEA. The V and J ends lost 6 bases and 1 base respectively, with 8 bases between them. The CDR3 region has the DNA TGTGCCAGCAGGAAGGCGGGCACAGATACGCAGTATTTT. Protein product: CASRKAGTDTQYF.

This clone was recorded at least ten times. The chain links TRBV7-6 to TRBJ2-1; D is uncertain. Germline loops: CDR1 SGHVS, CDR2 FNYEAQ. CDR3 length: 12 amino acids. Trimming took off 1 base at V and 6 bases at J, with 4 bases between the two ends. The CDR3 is CASSLEGNEQFF. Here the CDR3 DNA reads TGTGCCAGCAGCTTAGAGGGCAATGAGCAGTTCTTC.

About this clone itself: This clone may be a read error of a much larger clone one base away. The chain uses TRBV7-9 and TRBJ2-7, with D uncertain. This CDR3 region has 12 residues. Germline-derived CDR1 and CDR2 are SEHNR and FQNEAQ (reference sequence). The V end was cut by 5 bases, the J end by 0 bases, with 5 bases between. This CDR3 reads CASSVSSYEQYF. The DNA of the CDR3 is TGTGCCAGCAGCGTAAGCTCCTACGAGCAGTACTTC.

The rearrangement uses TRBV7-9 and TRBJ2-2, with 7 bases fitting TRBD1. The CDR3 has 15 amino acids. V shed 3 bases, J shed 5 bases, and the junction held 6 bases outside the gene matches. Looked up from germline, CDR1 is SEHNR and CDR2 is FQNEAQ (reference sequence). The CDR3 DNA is TGTGCCAGCAGCTTTGGGACAGTCCTTACCGGGGAGCTGTTTTTT. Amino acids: CASSFGTVLTGELFF. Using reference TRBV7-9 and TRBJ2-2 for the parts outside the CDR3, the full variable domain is DTGVSQNPRHKITKRGQNVTFRCDPISEHNRLYWYRQTLGQGPEFLTYFQNEAQLEKSRLLSDRFSAERPKGSFSTLEIQRTEQGDSAMYLCASSFGTVLTGELFFGEGSRLTVL.

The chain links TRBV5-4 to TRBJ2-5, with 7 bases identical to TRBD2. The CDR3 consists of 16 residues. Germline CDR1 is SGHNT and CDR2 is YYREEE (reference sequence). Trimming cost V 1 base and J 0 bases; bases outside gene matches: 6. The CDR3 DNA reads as TGTGCCAGCAGCTTGTCGGGAGGCTCAAACCAAGAGACCCAGTACTTC. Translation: CASSLSGGSNQETQYF.

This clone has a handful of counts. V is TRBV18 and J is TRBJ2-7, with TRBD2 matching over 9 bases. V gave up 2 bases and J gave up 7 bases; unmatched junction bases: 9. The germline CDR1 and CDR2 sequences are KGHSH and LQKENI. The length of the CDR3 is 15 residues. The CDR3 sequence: CASSPTVAGVGEQYF. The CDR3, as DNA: TGTGCCAGCTCACCAACGGTAGCGGGAGTTGGAGAGCAGTACTTC.

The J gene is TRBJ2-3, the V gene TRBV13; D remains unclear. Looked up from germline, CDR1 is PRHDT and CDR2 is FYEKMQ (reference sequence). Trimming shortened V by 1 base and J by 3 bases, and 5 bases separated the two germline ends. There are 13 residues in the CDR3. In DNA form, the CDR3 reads TGTGCCAGCAGCTTAGTCTCAACAGATACGCAGTATTTT. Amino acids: CASSLVSTDTQYF.

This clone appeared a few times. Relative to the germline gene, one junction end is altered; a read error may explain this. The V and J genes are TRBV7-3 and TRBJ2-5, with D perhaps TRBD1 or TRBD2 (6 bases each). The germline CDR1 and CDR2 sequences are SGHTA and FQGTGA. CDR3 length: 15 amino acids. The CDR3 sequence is CASSLGGGRVETLYF. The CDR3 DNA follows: TGTGCCAGCAGCCTGGGGGGCGGAAGGGTAGAGACCCTGTACTTC.

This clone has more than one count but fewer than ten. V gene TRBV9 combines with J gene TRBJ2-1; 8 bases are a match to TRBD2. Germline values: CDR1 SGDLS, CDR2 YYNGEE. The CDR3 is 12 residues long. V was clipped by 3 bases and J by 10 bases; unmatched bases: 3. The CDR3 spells CASSAIAGEQFF. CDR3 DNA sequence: TGTGCCAGCAGCGCCATAGCGGGAGAGCAGTTCTTC.

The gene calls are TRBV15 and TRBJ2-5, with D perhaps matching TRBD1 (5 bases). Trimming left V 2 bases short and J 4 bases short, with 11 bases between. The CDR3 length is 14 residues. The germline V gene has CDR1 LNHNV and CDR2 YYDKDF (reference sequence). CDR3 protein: CATSRPSGRETQYF. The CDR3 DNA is TGTGCCACCAGCAGACCATCAGGGCGAGAGACCCAGTACTTC.

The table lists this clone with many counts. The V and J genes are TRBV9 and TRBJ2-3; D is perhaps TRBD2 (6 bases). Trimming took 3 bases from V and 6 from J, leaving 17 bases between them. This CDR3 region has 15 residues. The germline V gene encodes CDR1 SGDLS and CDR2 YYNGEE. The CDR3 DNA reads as TGTGCCAGCAGCGGTGGGACGGGGACTCGGGATACGCAGTATTTT. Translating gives CASSGGTGTRDTQYF. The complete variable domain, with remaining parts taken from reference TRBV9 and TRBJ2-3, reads DSGVTQTPKHLITATGQRVTLRCSPRSGDLSVYWYQQSLDQGLQFLIQYYNGEERAKGNILERFSAQQFPDLHSELNLSSLELGDSALYFCASSGGTGTRDTQYFGPGTRLTVL.

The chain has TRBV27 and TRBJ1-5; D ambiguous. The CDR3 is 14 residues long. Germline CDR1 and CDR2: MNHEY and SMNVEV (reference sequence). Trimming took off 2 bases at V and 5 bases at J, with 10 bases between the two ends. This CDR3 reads CASSLGRGDQPQHF. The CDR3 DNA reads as TGTGCCAGCAGTTTAGGACGTGGCGATCAGCCCCAGCATTTT.

CDR3 sequence: CASSLVGLASGTTDTQYF. CDR3 nucleotide sequence: TGTGCCAGCAGCTTAGTAGGGCTGGCTAGCGGGACCACAGATACGCAGTATTTT. V is TRBV11-2 and J is TRBJ2-3; 9 bases fit TRBD2. CDR1 is SGHAT and CDR2 is FQNNGV in the germline V gene. V trimming: 1 base; J trimming: 2 bases; junction bases outside the gene matches: 10. CDR3 length: 18 amino acids.

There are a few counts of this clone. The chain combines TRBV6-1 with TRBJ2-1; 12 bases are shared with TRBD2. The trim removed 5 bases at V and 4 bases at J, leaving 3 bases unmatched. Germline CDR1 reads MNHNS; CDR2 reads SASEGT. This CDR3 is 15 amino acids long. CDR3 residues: CASSLLAGGYNEQFF. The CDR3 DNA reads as TGTGCCAGCAGTCTTCTAGCGGGAGGGTACAATGAGCAGTTCTTC.

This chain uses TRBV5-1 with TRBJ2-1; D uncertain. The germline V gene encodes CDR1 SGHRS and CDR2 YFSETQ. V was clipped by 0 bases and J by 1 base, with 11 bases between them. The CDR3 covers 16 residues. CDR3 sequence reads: CASSLVGAPSYNEQFF. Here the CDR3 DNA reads TGCGCCAGCAGCTTGGTGGGTGCCCCGTCCTACAATGAGCAGTTCTTC.

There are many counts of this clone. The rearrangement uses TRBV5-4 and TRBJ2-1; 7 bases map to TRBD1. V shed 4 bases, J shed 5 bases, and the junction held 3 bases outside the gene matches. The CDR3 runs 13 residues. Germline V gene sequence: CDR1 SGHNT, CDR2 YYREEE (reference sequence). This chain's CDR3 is CASSLGGHNEQFF. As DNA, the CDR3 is TGTGCCAGCAGCCTAGGGGGCCACAATGAGCAGTTCTTC.

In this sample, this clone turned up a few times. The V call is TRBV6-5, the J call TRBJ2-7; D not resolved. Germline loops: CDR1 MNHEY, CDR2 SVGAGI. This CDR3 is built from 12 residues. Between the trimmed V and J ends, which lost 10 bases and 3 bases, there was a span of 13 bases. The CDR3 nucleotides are TGTGCCACCGGTTCGGTTTTCTACGAGCAGTACTTC. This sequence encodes CATGSVFYEQYF.

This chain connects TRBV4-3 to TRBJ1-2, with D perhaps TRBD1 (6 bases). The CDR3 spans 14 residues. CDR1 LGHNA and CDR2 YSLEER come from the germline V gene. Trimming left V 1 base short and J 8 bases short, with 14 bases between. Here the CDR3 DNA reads TGCGCCAGCAGCCAAGTGATGACAGGTGGAGGCTACACCTTC. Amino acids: CASSQVMTGGGYTF.

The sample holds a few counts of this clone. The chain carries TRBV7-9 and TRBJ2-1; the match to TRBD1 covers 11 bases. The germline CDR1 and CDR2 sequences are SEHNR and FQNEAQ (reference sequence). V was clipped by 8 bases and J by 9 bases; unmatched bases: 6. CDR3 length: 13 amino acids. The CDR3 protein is CASCRTGGTEQFF. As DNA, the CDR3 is TGTGCCAGCTGCCGGACAGGGGGCACTGAGCAGTTCTTC. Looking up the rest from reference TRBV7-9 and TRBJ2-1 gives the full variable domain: DTGVSQNPRHKITKRGQNVTFRCDPISEHNRLYWYRQTLGQGPEFLTYFQNEAQLEKSRLLSDRFSAERPKGSFSTLEIQRTEQGDSAMYLCASCRTGGTEQFFGPGTRLTVL.

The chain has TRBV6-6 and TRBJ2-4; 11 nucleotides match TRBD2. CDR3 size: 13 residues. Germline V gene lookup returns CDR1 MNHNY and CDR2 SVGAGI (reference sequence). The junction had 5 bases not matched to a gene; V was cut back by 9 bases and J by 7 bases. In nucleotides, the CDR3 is TGTGCCAGTCACCTAGCGGGAGGTAACATTCAGTACTTC. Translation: CASHLAGGNIQYF.

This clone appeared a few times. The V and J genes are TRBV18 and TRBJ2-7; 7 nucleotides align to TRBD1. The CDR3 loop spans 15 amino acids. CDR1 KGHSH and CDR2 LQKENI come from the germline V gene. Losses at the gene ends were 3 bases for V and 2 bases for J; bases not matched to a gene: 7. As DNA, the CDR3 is TGTGCCAGCTCACCTGGTGGGGGACAGACCTACGAGCAGTACTTC. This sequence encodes CASSPGGGQTYEQYF.

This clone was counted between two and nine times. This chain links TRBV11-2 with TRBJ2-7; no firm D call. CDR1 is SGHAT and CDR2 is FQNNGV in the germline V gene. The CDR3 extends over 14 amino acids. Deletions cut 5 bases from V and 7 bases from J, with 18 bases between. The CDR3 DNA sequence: TGTGCCAGCAGCACCCGGGCCACCAACGGGGAGCAGTACTTC. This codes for CASSTRATNGEQYF.

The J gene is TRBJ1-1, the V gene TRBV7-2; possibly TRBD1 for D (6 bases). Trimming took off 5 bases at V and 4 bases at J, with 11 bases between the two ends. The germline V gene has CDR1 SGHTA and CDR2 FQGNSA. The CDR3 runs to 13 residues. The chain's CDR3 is CASSAGVGTEAFF. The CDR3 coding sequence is TGTGCCAGCAGCGCAGGGGTGGGCACTGAAGCTTTCTTT.

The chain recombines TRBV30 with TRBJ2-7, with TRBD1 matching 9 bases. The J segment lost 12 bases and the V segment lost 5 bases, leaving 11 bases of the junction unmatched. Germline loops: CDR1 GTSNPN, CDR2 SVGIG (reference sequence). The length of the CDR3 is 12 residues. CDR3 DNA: TGTGCCTGGTCGACAGGGGGAAATACGCGGTACTTC. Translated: CAWSTGGNTRYF.